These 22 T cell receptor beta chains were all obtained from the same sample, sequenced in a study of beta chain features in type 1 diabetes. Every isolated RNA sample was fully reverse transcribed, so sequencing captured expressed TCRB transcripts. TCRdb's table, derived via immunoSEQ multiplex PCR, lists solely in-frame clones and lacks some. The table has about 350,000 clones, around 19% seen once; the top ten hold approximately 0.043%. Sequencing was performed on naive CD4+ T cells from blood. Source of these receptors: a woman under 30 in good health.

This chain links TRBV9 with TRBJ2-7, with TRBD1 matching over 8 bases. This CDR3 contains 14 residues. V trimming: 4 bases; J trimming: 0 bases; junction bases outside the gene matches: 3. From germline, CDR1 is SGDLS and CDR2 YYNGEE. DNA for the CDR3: TGTGCCAGCAGCCGGACAGGGAGCTCCTACGAGCAGTACTTC. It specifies CASSRTGSSYEQYF.

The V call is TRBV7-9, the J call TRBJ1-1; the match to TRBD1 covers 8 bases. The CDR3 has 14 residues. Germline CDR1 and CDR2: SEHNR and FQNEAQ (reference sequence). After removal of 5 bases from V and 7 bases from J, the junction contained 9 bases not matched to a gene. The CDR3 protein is CASSLSGGEGEAFF. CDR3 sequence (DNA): TGTGCCAGCAGCCTGTCAGGGGGCGAGGGTGAAGCTTTCTTT. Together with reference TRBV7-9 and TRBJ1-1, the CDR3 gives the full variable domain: DTGVSQNPRHKITKRGQNVTFRCDPISEHNRLYWYRQTLGQGPEFLTYFQNEAQLEKSRLLSDRFSAERPKGSFSTLEIQRTEQGDSAMYLCASSLSGGEGEAFFGQGTRLTVV.

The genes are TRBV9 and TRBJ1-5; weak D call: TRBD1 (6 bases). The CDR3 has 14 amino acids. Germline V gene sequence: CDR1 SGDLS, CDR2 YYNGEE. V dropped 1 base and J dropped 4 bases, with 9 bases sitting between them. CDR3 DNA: TGTGCCAGCAGCGTAACAGGGAGTAATCAGCCCCAGCATTTT. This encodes CASSVTGSNQPQHF.

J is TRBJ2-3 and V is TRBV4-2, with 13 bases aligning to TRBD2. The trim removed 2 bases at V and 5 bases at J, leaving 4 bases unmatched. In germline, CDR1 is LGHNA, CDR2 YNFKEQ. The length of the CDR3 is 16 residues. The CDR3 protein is CASSQTSGGALDTQYF. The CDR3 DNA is TGTGCCAGCAGCCAAACTAGCGGGGGGGCCTTAGATACGCAGTATTTT.

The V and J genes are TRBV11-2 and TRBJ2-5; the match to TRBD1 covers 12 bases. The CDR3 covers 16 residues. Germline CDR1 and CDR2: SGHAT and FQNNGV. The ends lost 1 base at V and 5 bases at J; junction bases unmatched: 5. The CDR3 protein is CASSLGPGQGAETQYF. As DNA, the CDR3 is TGTGCCAGCAGCTTAGGACCGGGACAGGGGGCCGAGACCCAGTACTTC.

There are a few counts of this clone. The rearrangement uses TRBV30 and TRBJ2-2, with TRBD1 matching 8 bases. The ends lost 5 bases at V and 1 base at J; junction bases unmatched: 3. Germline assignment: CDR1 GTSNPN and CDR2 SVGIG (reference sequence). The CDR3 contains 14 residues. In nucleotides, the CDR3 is TGTGCCTGGCCCGGGACAGGGAACACCGGGGAGCTGTTTTTT. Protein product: CAWPGTGNTGELFF.

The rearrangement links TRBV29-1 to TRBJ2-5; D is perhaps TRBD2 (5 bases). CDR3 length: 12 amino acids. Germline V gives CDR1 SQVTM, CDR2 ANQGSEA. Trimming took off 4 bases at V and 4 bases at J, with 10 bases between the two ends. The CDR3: CSVGPGRETQYF. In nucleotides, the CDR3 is TGCAGCGTTGGGCCGGGAAGAGAGACCCAGTACTTC.

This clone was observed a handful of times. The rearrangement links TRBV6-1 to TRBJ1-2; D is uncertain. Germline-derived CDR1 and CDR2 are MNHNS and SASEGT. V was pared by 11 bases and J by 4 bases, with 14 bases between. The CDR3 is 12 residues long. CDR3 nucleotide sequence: TGTGCCCTCAGAGGAGACTCCTATGGCTACACCTTC. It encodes CALRGDSYGYTF.

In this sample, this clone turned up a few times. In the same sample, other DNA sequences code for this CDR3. The CDR3 region has the DNA TGTGCCAGTAGTGGGACAGGGACTAATGAAAAACTGTTTTTT. It codes for CASSGTGTNEKLFF. The chain uses TRBV19 and TRBJ1-4, with 9 bases aligning to TRBD1. CDR3 length: 14 residues. V shed 5 bases, J shed 2 bases, and the junction held 0 bases outside the gene matches. Germline V gives CDR1 LNHDA, CDR2 SQIVND (reference sequence).

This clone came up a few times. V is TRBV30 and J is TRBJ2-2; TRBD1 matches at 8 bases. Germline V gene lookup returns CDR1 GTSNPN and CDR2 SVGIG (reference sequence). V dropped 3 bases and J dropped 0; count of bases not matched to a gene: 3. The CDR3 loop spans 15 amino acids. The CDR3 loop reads CAWRLTGANTGELFF. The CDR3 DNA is TGTGCCTGGAGATTGACAGGGGCGAACACCGGGGAGCTGTTTTTT.

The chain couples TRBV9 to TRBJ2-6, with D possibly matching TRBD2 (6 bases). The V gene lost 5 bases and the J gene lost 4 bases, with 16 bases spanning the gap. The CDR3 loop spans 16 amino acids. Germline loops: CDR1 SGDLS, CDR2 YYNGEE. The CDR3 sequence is CASRRGGGPGANVLTF. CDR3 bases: TGTGCCAGCAGACGGGGAGGAGGTCCCGGGGCCAACGTCCTGACTTTC.

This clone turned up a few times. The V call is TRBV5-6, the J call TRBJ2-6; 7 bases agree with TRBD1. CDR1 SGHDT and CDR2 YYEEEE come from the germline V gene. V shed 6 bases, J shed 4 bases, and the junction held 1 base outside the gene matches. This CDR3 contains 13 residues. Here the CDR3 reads CASKGAGANVLTF. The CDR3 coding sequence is TGTGCCAGCAAGGGGGCCGGGGCCAACGTCCTGACTTTC.

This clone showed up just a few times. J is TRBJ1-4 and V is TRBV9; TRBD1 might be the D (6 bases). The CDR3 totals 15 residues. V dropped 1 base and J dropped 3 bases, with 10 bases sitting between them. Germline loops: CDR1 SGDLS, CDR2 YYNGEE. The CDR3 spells CASSVSTGANEKLFF. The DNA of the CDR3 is TGTGCCAGCAGCGTATCGACAGGAGCTAATGAAAAACTGTTTTTT.

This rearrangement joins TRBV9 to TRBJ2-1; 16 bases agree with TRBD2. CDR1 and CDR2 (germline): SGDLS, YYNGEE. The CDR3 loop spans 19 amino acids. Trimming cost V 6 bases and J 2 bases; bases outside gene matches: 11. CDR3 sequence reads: CASTLGGTSGRAPYNEQFF. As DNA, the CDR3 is TGTGCCAGCACCCTAGGCGGGACTAGCGGGAGGGCCCCCTACAATGAGCAGTTCTTC.

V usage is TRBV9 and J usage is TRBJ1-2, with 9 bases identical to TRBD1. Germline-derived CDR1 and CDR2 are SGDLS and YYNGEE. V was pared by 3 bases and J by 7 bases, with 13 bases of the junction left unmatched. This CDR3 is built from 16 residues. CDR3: CASSAYPSGTGSGYTF. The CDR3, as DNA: TGTGCCAGCAGCGCATATCCCTCCGGGACAGGGAGTGGCTACACCTTC.

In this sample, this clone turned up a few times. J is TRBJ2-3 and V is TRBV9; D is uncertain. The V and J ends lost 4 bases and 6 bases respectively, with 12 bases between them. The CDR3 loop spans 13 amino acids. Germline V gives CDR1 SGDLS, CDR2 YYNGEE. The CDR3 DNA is TGTGCCAGCAGCCCCCCTAGTTTGGATACGCAGTATTTT. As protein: CASSPPSLDTQYF.

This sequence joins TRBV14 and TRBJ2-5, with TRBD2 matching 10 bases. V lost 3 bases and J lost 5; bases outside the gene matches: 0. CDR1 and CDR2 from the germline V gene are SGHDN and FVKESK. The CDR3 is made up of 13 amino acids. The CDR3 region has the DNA TGTGCCAGCAGCCAGGGACTAGCGGAGACCCAGTACTTC. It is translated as CASSQGLAETQYF.

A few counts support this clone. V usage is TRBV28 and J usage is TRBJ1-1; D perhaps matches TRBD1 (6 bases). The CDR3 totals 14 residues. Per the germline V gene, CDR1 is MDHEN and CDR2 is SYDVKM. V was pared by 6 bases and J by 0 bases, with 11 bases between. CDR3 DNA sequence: TGTGCCAGCAGCTTAACAGGGATGAACACTGAAGCTTTCTTT. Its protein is CASSLTGMNTEAFF.

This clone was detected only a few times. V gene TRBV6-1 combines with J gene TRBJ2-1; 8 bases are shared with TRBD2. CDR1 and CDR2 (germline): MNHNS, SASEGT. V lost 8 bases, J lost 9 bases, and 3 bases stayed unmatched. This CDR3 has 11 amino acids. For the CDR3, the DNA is TGTGCCAGCTCGAGCGGGGGTGAGCAGTTCTTC. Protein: CASSSGGEQFF.

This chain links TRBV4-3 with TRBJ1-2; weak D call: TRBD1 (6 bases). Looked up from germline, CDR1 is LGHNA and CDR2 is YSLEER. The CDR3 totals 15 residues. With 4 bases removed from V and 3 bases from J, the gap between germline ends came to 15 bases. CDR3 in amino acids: CASSPTPGADYGYTF. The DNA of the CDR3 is TGCGCCAGCAGCCCCACCCCAGGGGCGGACTATGGCTACACCTTC.

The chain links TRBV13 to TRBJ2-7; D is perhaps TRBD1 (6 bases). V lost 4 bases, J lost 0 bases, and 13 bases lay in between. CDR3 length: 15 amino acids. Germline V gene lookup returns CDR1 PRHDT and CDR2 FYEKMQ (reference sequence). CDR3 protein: CASSSWTETSYEQYF. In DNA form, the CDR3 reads TGTGCCAGCAGCTCTTGGACAGAAACCTCCTACGAGCAGTACTTC.

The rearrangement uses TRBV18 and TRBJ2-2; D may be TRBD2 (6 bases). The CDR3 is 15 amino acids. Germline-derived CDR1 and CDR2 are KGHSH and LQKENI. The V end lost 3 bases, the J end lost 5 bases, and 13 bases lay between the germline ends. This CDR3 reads CASSPGLQRTGELFF. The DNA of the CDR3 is TGTGCCAGCTCACCGGGACTCCAGAGGACCGGGGAGCTGTTTTTT.